The clone carrying this T cell receptor (beta chain) was observed a few times. The antigen is undetermined. A second PCR, run for roughly 7 to 11 cycles, used a sample-barcoded 5' primer plus a J-beta primer mix. MiXCR was run by TCRdb on the 5' RACE reads, yielding one entry per CDR3 protein. Of approximately 850,000 distinct CDR3 sequences listed, around two fifths were seen once; the top ten hold roughly a fifth. The data are from a study of blood T cells in healthy people across ages. Findings and limits, study-wide: Naive T cell percentage showed a strong correlation with TCR beta diversity. Changes in expanded clonotypes were possibly confounded, as the CMV status of donors was unknown.

Germline V gene sequence: CDR1 SGHTA, CDR2 FQGNSA. V was trimmed by 4 bases and J by 7 bases, leaving 8 bases between them. The CDR3 contains 13 residues. The TCR comes from a man aged 55 to 69 in good health. The chain links TRBV7-2 to TRBJ1-6; D is unresolved. Material for sequencing was blood. CDR3 sequence reads: CASSSLRNSPLHF. The DNA of the CDR3 is TGTGCCAGCAGCTCCCTGAGGAATTCACCCCTCCACTTT.